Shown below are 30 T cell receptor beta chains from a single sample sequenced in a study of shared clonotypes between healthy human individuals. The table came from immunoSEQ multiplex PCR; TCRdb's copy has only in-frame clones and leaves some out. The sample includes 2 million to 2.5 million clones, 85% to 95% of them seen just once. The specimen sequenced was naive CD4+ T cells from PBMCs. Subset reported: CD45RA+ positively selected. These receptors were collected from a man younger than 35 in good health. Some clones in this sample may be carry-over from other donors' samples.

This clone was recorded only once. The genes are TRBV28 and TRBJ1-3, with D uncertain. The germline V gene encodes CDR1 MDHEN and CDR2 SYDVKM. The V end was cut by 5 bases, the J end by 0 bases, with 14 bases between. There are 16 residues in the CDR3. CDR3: CASSPHSLSSGNTIYF. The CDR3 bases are TGTGCCAGCAGTCCCCATTCGCTCAGCTCTGGAAACACCATATATTTT.

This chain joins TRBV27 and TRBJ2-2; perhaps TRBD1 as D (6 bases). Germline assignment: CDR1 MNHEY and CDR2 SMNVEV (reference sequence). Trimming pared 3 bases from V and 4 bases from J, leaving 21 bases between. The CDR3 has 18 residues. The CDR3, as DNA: TGTGCCAGCAGTTTTTGGGGTTGGCAGGGACACCGCACCGGGGAGCTGTTTTTT. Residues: CASSFWGWQGHRTGELFF.

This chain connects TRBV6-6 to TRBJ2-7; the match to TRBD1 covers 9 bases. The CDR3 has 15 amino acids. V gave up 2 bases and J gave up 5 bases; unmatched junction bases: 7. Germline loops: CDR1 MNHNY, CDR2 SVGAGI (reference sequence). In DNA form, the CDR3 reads TGTGCCAGCAGTTACAAACTACAGGGGGCCCACGAGCAGTACTTC. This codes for CASSYKLQGAHEQYF.

In DNA, the CDR3 is TGTGCCAGCAGCCCAGAGGCAGTCAGAGGGGAGCTGTTTTTT. It specifies CASSPEAVRGELFF. V is TRBV7-2 and J is TRBJ2-2; no firm D call. This CDR3 is built from 14 residues. Germline loops: CDR1 SGHTA, CDR2 FQGNSA. V was clipped by 5 bases and J by 8 bases, with 15 bases between them.

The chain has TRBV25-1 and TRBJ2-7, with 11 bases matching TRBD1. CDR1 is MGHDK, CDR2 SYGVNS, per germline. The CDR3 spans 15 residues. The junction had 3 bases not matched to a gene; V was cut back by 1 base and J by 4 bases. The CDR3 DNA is TGTGCCAGCAGTGAATGGACAGGGGGCTGGTACGAGCAGTACTTC. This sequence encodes CASSEWTGGWYEQYF.

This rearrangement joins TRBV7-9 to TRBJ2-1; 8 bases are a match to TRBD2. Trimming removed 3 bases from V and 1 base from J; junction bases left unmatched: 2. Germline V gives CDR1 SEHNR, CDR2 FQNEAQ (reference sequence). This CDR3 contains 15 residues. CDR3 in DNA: TGTGCCAGCAGCTTGACTAGCGTGTCCTACAATGAGCAGTTCTTC. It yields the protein CASSLTSVSYNEQFF.

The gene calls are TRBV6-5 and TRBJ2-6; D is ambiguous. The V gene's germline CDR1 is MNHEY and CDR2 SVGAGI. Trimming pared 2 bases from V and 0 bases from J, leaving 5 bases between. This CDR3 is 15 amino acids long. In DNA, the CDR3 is TGTGCCAGCAGTTACAAGAGCTCTGGGGCCAACGTCCTGACTTTC. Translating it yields CASSYKSSGANVLTF.

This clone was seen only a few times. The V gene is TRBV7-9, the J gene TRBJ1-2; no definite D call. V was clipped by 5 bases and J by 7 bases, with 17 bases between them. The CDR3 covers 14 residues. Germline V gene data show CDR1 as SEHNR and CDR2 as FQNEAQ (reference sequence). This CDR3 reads CASSPDTLQGGYTF. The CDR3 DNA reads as TGTGCCAGCAGCCCCGACACGTTACAAGGTGGCTACACCTTC.

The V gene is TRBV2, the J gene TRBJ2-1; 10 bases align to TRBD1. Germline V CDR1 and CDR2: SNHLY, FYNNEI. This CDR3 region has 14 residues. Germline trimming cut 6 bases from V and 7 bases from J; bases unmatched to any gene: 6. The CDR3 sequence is CASRTRQGANEQFF. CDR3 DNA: TGTGCCAGCAGAACCCGACAGGGGGCGAATGAGCAGTTCTTC.

The CDR3 region has the DNA TGTGCCAGCAGCTTAGGACTAGCGGAGACCAGTGAGCAGTTCTTC. It is translated as CASSLGLAETSEQFF. The chain joins TRBV7-3 to TRBJ2-1; 10 positions agree with TRBD2. V gave up 2 bases and J gave up 9 bases; unmatched junction bases: 7. CDR1 SGHTA and CDR2 FQGTGA come from the germline V gene. The CDR3 sequence is 15 residues long.

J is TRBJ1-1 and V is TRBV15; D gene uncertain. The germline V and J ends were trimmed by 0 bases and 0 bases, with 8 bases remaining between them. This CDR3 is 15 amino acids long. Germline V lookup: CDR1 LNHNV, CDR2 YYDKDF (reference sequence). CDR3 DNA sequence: TGTGCCACCAGCAGAGAACGACTGCTGAACACTGAAGCTTTCTTT. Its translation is CATSRERLLNTEAFF. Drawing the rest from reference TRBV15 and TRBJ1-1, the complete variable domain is DAMVIQNPRYQVTQFGKPVTLSCSQTLNHNVMYWYQQKSSQAPKLLFHYYDKDFNNEADTPDNFQSRRPNTSFCFLDIRSPGLGDTAMYLCATSRERLLNTEAFFGQGTRLTVV.

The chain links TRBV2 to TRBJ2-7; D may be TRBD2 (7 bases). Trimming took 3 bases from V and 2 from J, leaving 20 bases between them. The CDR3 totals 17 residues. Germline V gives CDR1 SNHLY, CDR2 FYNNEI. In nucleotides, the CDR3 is TGTGCCAGCAGTGATGCCGGGGGCAGCGGGGATACCTACGAGCAGTACTTC. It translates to CASSDAGGSGDTYEQYF.

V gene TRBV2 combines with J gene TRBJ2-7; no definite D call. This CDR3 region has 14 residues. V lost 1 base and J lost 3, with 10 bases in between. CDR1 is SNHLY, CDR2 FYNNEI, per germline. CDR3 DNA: TGTGCCAGCAGTGAAGTAAATAGGTACTACGAGCAGTACTTC. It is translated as CASSEVNRYYEQYF.

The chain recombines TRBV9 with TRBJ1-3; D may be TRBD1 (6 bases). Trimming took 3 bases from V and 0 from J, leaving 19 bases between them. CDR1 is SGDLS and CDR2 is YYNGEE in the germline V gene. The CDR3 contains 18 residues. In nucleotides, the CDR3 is TGTGCCAGCAGCGGTAAGATGGGGACACCGAGCTCTGGAAACACCATATATTTT. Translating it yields CASSGKMGTPSSGNTIYF.

The chain's CDR3 is CASSLTRSGAGTDTQYF. The CDR3 DNA follows: TGTGCCAGCAGCTTAACCAGAAGCGGGGCCGGCACAGATACGCAGTATTTT. The chain joins TRBV7-3 to TRBJ2-3; 7 bases agree with TRBD2. The CDR3 contains 17 residues. Germline-derived CDR1 and CDR2 are SGHTA and FQGTGA. The V segment lost 0 bases and the J segment 1 base; nucleotides outside the gene matches: 7.

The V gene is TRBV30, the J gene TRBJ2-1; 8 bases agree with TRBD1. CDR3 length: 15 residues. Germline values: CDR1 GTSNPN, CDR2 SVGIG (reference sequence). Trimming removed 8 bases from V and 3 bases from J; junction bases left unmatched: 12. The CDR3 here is CAQGAGGSGYNEQFF. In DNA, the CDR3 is TGTGCCCAGGGGGCCGGCGGTTCAGGCTACAATGAGCAGTTCTTC. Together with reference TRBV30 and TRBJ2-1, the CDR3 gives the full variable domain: SQTIHQWPATLVQPVGSPLSLECTVEGTSNPNLYWYRQAAGRGLQLLFYSVGIGQISSEVPQNLSASRPQDRQFILSSKKLLLSDSGFYLCAQGAGGSGYNEQFFGPGTRLTVL.

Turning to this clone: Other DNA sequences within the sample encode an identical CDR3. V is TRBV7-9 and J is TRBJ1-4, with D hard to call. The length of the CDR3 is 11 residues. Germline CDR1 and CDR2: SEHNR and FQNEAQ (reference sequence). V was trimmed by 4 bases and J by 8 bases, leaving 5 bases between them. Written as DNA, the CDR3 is TGTGCCAGCAGCTCTCGGGAAAAACTGTTTTTT. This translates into CASSSREKLFF.

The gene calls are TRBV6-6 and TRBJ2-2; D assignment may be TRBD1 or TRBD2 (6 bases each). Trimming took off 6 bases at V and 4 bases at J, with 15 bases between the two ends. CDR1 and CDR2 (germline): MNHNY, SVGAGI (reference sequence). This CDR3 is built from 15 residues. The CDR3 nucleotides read TGTGCCAGCAGCGTACGGGGGCCCTCCACCGGGGAGCTGTTTTTT. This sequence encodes CASSVRGPSTGELFF.

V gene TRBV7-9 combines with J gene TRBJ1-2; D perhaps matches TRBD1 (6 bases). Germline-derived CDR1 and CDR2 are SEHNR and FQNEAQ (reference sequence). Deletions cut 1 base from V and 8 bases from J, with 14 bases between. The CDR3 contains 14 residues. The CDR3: CASSLGGTFRGYTF. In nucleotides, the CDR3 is TGTGCCAGCAGCTTAGGAGGGACATTTCGGGGCTACACCTTC.

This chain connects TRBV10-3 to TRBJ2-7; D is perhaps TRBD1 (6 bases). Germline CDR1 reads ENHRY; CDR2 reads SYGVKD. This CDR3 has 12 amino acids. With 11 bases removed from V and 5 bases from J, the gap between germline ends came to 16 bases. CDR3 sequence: CAGQNSGDEQYF. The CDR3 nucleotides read TGTGCCGGACAGAACAGCGGCGACGAGCAGTACTTC.

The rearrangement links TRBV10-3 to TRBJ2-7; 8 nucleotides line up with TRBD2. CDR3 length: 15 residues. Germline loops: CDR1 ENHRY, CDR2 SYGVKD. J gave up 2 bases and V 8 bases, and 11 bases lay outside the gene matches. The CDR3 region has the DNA TGTGCCATCGCCAAGGGGACCGGGAGGGCCTACGAGCAGTACTTC. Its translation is CAIAKGTGRAYEQYF.

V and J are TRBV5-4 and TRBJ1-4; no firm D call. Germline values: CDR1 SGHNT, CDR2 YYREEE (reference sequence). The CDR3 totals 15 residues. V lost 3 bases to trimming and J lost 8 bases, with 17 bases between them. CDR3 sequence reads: CASSSPGDKSEKLFF. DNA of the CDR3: TGTGCCAGCAGCTCGCCAGGCGACAAATCCGAAAAACTGTTTTTT.

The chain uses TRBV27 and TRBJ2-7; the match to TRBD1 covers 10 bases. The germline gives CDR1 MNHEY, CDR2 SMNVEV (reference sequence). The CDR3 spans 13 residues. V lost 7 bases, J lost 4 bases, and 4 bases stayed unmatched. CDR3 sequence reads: CASTRDRGYEQYF. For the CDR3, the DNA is TGTGCCAGCACCCGGGACAGGGGTTACGAGCAGTACTTC.

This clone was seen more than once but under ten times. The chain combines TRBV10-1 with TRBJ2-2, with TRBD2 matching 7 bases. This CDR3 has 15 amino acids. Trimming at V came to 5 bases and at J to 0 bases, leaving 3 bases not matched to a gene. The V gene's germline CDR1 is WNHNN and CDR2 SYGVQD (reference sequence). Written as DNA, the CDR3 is TGCGCCAGCAGTAGCGGGGCAGCGAACACCGGGGAGCTGTTTTTT. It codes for CASSSGAANTGELFF.

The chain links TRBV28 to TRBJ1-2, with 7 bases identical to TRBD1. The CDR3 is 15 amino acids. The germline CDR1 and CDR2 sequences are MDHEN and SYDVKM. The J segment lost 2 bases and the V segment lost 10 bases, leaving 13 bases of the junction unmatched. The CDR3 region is CANSPGQARNYGYTF. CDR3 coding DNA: TGTGCCAACTCGCCCGGACAGGCGAGGAACTATGGCTACACCTTC.

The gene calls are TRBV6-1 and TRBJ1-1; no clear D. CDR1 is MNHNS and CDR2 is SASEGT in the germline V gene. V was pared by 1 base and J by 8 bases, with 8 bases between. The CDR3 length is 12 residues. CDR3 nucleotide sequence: TGTGCCAGCAGTGAAGGTTTCAGGGAAGCTTTCTTT. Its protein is CASSEGFREAFF.

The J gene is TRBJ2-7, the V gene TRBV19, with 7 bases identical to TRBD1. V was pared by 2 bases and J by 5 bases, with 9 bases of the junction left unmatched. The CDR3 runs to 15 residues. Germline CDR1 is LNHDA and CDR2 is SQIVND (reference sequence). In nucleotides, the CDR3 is TGTGCCAGTAGTATAAGACAGGGTCGCACCAACGAGCAGTACTTC. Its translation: CASSIRQGRTNEQYF.

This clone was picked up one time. The DNA for the CDR3 is TGTGCCAGCAGCTTATATTCACAGGGGGCCTTAAGCAAAGAGACCCAGTACTTC. Protein sequence: CASSLYSQGALSKETQYF. This chain uses TRBV7-3 with TRBJ2-5; TRBD1 aligns across 9 bases. This CDR3 comprises 18 residues. The ends lost 2 bases at V and 3 bases at J; junction bases unmatched: 13. CDR1 is SGHTA and CDR2 is FQGTGA in the germline V gene.

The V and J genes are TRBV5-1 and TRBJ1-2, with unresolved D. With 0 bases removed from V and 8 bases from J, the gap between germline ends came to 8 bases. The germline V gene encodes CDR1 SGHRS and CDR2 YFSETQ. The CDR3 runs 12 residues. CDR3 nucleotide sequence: TGCGCCAGCAGCTTGGAATCCGGGGGCTACACCTTC. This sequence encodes CASSLESGGYTF.

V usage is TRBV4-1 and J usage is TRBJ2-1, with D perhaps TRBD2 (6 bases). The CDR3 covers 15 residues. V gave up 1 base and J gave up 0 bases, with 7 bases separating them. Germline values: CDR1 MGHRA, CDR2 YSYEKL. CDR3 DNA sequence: TGCGCCAGCAGCCAAGCGGGAGTCTCCTACAATGAGCAGTTCTTC. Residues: CASSQAGVSYNEQFF.